This T cell receptor (beta chain) was documented in a study of T cell repertoires in cytomegalovirus infection. Study overall: Recently identified HLA-C-restricted CMV epitopes were among the peptides used. Public TCR beta signatures were indicative of both CMV infection and a matching HLA type. Study conclusions and caveats: Frequencies of public TCR beta families were cumulated, and this identified carriers of CMV plus the relevant HLA.

This clonotype was detected only a few times. Its antigen is unknown. TCRdb re-derived calls from the reads in MiXCR, one entry per CDR3 protein. The repertoire consists of tens of thousands of distinct CDR3 sequences, with roughly a quarter occurring once and the leading ten covering about half. This CDR3 is built from 16 residues. V gave up 2 bases and J gave up 3 bases, with 16 bases separating them. Germline CDR1 reads LNHDA; CDR2 reads SQIVND (reference sequence). The genes are TRBV19 and TRBJ1-2, with D unresolved. This receptor was identified in a human donor in good health (CMV status not recorded). Some clones in this sample may be carry-over from other donors' samples. Sequences were derived from CD8+ T cells from cultured PBMCs, sampled from culture after CMV antigen stimulation. The CDR3 reads CASSILRTASDYGYTF. The DNA for the CDR3 is TGTGCCAGTAGTATATTAAGGACCGCGAGTGACTATGGCTACACCTTC. Using reference TRBV19 and TRBJ1-2 for the parts outside the CDR3, the full variable domain is DGGITQSPKYLFRKEGQNVTLSCEQNLNHDAMYWYRQDPGQGLRLIYYSQIVNDFQKGDIAEGYSVSREKKESFPLTVTSAQKNPTAFYLCASSILRTASDYGYTFGSGTRLTVV.